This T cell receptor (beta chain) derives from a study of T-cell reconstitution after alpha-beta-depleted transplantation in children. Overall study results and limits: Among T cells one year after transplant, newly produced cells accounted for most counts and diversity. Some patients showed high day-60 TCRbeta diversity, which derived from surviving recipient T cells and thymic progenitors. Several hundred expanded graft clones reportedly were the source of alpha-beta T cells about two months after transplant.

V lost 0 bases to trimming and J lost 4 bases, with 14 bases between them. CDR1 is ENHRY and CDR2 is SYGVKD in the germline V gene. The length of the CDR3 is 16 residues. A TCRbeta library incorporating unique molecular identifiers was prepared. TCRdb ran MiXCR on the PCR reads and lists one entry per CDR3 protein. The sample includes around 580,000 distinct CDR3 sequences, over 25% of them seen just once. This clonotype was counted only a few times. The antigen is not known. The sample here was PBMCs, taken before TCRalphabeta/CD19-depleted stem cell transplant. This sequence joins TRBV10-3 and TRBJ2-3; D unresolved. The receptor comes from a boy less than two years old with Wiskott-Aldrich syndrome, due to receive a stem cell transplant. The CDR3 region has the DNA TGTGCCATCAGTGAGTCGACGAGGTTCGGATCAGATACGCAGTATTTT. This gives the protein CAISESTRFGSDTQYF.